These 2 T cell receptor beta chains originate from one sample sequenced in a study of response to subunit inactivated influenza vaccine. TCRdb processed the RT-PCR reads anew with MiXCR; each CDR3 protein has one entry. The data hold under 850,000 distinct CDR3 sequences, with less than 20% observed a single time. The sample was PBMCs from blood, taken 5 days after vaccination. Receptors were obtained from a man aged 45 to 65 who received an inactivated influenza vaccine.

CDR3 sequence: CASRSLAVAQFF. DNA of the CDR3: TGTGCCAGCAGATCACTAGCGGTAGCGCAGTTCTTC. The chain employs TRBV11-2 and TRBJ2-1; 8 bases match TRBD2. The length of the CDR3 is 12 residues. Germline V gives CDR1 SGHAT, CDR2 FQNNGV. V gave up 6 bases and J gave up 12 bases; unmatched junction bases: 7.

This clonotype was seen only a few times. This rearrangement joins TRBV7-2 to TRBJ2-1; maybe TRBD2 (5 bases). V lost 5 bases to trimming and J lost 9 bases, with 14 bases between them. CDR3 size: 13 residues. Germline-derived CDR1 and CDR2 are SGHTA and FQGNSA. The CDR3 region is CASSGQLGLEQFF. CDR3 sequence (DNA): TGTGCCAGCAGCGGCCAACTCGGACTTGAGCAGTTCTTC.